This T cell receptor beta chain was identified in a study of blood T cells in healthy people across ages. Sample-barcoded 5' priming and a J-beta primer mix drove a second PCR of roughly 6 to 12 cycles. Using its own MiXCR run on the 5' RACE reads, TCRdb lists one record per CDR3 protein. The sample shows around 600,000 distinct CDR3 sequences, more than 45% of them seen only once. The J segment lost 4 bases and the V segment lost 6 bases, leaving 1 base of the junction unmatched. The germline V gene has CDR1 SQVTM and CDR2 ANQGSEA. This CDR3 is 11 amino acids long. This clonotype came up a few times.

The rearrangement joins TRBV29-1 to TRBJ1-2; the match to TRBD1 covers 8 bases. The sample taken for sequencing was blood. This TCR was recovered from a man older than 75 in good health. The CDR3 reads CSVQGGYGYTF. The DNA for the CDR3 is TGCAGCGTACAGGGGGGCTATGGCTACACCTTC.